This T cell receptor (beta chain) was observed in a study of cytotoxic CD8 clonotypes in ibrutinib-treated CLL. Whole-study findings and limits: Clonality correlated strongly with circulating CD8+ T cells and exceeded age-matched healthy donors at baseline.

Profiling relied on immunoSEQ multiplex PCR, and the TCRdb table lists in-frame clones only, not all of them. The sample lists 110,000 to 150,000 clones; approximately 80% were seen once. The CDR3 covers 12 residues. Germline V CDR1 and CDR2: LNHDA, SQIVND (reference sequence). Trimming stripped 5 bases from V and 5 bases from J, with 7 bases between. About this clone itself: Its antigen is not known.

The receptor comes from a human donor with chronic lymphocytic leukemia. The chain combines TRBV19 with TRBJ1-5; D gene uncertain. This specimen was PBMCs, taken after 12 months of ibrutinib treatment. CDR3 sequence (DNA): TGTGCCAGTAGTGTGGAATATCAGCCCCAGCATTTT. Its translation: CASSVEYQPQHF.